This T cell receptor beta chain emerged from a study of early T cells in non-severe SARS-CoV-2 infection (dated by TCRdb to the early 2020s). Background for the entire study: Because TCR sequencing was done on bulk RNA from unsorted whole blood, the alpha and beta chains could not be paired. Overall study outcomes, separate from this receptor: VDJdb matching was skewed toward anti-spike CD8 responses, so virus-specific expansions were likely underestimated and private and CD4 specificities were missed.

The receptor library was made with 5' RACE. The listed sequencing device is NextSeq 500. To correct for sequencing error and PCR bias, the TCR library protocol tagged individual cDNA molecules with unique molecular identifiers. Both TCR alpha and beta chains were sequenced, and tight co-correlation was observed between alpha and beta sequence abundances in each sample. On the study's bioinformatics: Decombinator V4 was used to annotate the V gene, J gene and CDR3 of the TCR sequences. Expanded TCRs were defined as changing significantly between any two time points under a Poisson model with p below 0.0001. TCR abundances were normalised to the total number of TCRs sequenced in each sample and reported as counts per million. MAIT TCRs were defined by TRAV1-2 paired with TRAJ12, TRAJ20 or TRAJ33, and iNKT TCRs by TRAV10 paired with TRAJ18. VDJdb, accessed on 1 November 2021, was searched for TCRs annotated for CMV, EBV and SARS-CoV-2, and TCRs annotated for more than one antigen were excluded. TCRdb reanalyzed the raw reads on its own, using fastp at Q25 for trimming and MiXCR for clone calling, and kept in-frame beta chains. Rows with a matching CDR3 protein are joined into one entry that keeps the most common DNA and genes. The V and J calls here are based on TCRdb, not the publication. The sample table records 90,000 to 120,000 distinct CDR3 sequences; 8.5% to 14% of these occur just once. Roughly 7.5% of the sample belongs to the ten largest clones.

The CDR3, from cysteine to phenylalanine, totals 14 residues. Only the CDR3 portion is preserved as DNA: 42 bases, with reading frame beginning at the first base. V lost 6 bases and J lost 0 bases; the stretch between them is 9 bases long. The table lists this clonotype with a few counts. This receptor's antigen is unknown. The sample holds no much larger clone one base away, and base qualities are not on file. Set within a cohort of healthcare workers in London, UK, this nested case-control study involved weekly PCR testing of nasopharyngeal swabs along with blood sampling. Healthcare workers were enrolled in the week of the UK lockdown, from 23 to 31 March 2020, and were followed every week for up to roughly 15 weeks.

The V gene is TRBV23-1 and the J gene is TRBJ1-5, with the D segment identity uncertain. TRBV23-1 is an ORF, with its function uncertain. The specimen was whole blood. This clonotype was obtained from an adult who was a healthcare worker with PCR-confirmed SARS-CoV-2 infection or an uninfected control (not recorded which). The CDR3 protein: CASRGIDSNQPQHF. The DNA is TGCGCCAGCAGGGGGATCGATAGCAATCAGCCCCAGCATTTT.